This passage covers 31 T cell receptor beta chains from one sample sequenced in a study of blood T cell repertoires in COVID-19. TCRdb's copy holds only in-frame clones and misses some; the assay was immunoSEQ multiplex PCR. The data contain some 100,000 clones, around 90% of them seen just once; the ten biggest clones take up approximately 2%. Material: peripheral blood. The receptors here all came from a man aged 45-65 years with COVID-19, enrolled during active disease.

The rearrangement joins TRBV25-1 to TRBJ2-1; D not certain. The V end was cut by 1 base, the J end by 12 bases, with 13 bases between. This CDR3 comprises 13 residues. Germline CDR1 reads MGHDK; CDR2 reads SYGVNS. The CDR3, as DNA: TGTGCCAGCAGTGAATCCCCCAGTCCCAGGCAGTTCTTC. Translating it yields CASSESPSPRQFF. Full variable domain (missing parts from reference TRBV25-1 and TRBJ2-1): EADIYQTPRYLVIGTGKKITLECSQTMGHDKMYWYQQDPGMELHLIHYSYGVNSTEKGDLSSESTVSRIRTEHFPLTLESARPSHTSQYLCASSESPSPRQFFGPGTRLTVL.

The chain employs TRBV3-1 (or the pseudogene TRBV3-2) and TRBJ1-1; D call uncertain. Germline V CDR1 and CDR2: LGHDT, YNNKEL (reference sequence). CDR3 length: 14 residues. Trimming removed 1 base from V and 5 bases from J, with 11 bases in between. CDR3 sequence: CASSQGSGGTEAFF. CDR3 nucleotide sequence: TGTGCCAGCAGCCAAGGGTCAGGCGGGACTGAAGCTTTCTTT.

The chain combines TRBV11-1 with TRBJ2-3; TRBD2 might be the D (5 bases). The CDR3 length is 11 residues. The germline CDR1 and CDR2 sequences are SGHAT and FQDESV (reference sequence). Trimming cost V 5 bases and J 9 bases, with 9 bases left between them. Here the CDR3 reads CASSERGTQYF. DNA of the CDR3: TGTGCCAGCAGCGAAAGAGGGACGCAGTATTTT. The whole variable domain, remainder taken from reference TRBV11-1 and TRBJ2-3, is EAEVAQSPRYKITEKSQAVAFWCDPISGHATLYWYRQILGQGPELLVQFQDESVVDDSQLPKDRFSAERLKGVDSTLKIQPAELGDSAMYLCASSERGTQYFGPGTRLTVL.

Only a few counts were recorded for this clone. This rearrangement joins TRBV25-1 to TRBJ2-7; TRBD1 matches at 8 bases. This CDR3 has 15 amino acids. Trimming took 6 bases from V and 2 from J; bases not matched to a gene: 9. Per germline, CDR1 MGHDK and CDR2 SYGVNS. The CDR3, as DNA: TGTGCCAGCAGCGACACGACAGGGGCGGCCTACGAGCAGTACTTC. The encoded protein is CASSDTTGAAYEQYF.

The chain is built from TRBV7-8 and TRBJ2-5; D is possibly TRBD2 (6 bases). Per the germline V gene, CDR1 is SGHVS and CDR2 is FQNEAQ. The CDR3 contains 13 residues. Trimming shortened V by 8 bases and J by 6 bases, and 16 bases separated the two germline ends. This chain's CDR3 is CASLLGGAKTQYF. CDR3 DNA sequence: TGTGCCAGCCTCCTTGGAGGGGCTAAGACCCAGTACTTC.

The chain employs TRBV2 and TRBJ2-3; D gene ambiguous. The CDR3 spans 13 residues. Per the germline V gene, CDR1 is SNHLY and CDR2 is FYNNEI. Trimming shortened V by 5 bases and J by 0 bases, and 6 bases separated the two germline ends. As DNA, the CDR3 is TGTGCCAGCAGTCTCCGTAGCACAGATACGCAGTATTTT. Translating it yields CASSLRSTDTQYF.

V usage is TRBV28 and J usage is TRBJ1-5; D might be TRBD1 (5 bases). The CDR3 spans 12 residues. V lost 5 bases, J lost 9 bases, and 11 bases lay in between. The germline V gene encodes CDR1 MDHEN and CDR2 SYDVKM. In DNA, the CDR3 is TGTGCCAGCAGTCTCCTCGACAGGCCCCAGCATTTT. Translating gives CASSLLDRPQHF.

V is TRBV18 and J is TRBJ1-1, with D perhaps TRBD1 (5 bases). The CDR3 spans 17 residues. Trimming left V 2 bases short and J 5 bases short, with 21 bases between. From germline, CDR1 is KGHSH and CDR2 LQKENI. Written as DNA, the CDR3 is TGTGCCAGCTCACCAGGTCTCCTACAGGTAGGAATGACTGAAGCTTTCTTT. It translates to CASSPGLLQVGMTEAFF.

This chain connects TRBV18 to TRBJ2-3; perhaps TRBD2 as D (6 bases). This CDR3 has 16 residues. The ends were cut back, 3 bases at V and 5 bases at J, with 18 bases in the middle. The germline V gene has CDR1 KGHSH and CDR2 LQKENI. The CDR3 nucleotides are TGTGCCAGCTCACCCGGAGGGGCACCCCGAGGAGATACGCAGTATTTT. Translated: CASSPGGAPRGDTQYF. The complete variable domain, with remaining parts taken from reference TRBV18 and TRBJ2-3, reads NAGVMQNPRHLVRRRGQEARLRCSPMKGHSHVYWYRQLPEEGLKFMVYLQKENIIDESGMPKERFSAEFPKEGPSILRIQQVVRGDSAAYFCASSPGGAPRGDTQYFGPGTRLTVL.

The J gene is TRBJ2-2, the V gene TRBV5-6, with 12 nucleotides matching TRBD1. CDR3 length equals 15 residues. The junction had 3 bases not matched to a gene; V was cut back by 4 bases and J by 5 bases. Per the germline V gene, CDR1 is SGHDT and CDR2 is YYEEEE. Here the CDR3 reads CASSRDRGLTGELFF. CDR3 DNA: TGTGCCAGCAGCCGGGACAGGGGGCTGACCGGGGAGCTGTTTTTT.

The chain combines TRBV25-1 with TRBJ1-2, with 9 bases identical to TRBD1. The CDR3 loop spans 14 amino acids. The germline V gene has CDR1 MGHDK and CDR2 SYGVNS. V lost 4 bases to trimming and J lost 5 bases; unmatched junction nucleotides: 5. The CDR3 sequence: CASSATGGDYGYTF. The CDR3 coding sequence is TGTGCCAGCAGTGCGACAGGGGGAGATTATGGCTACACCTTC.

The chain has TRBV24-1 and TRBJ2-7; 9 bases are a match to TRBD1. The CDR3 is made up of 15 amino acids. Looked up from germline, CDR1 is KGHDR and CDR2 is SFDVKD. V was pared by 2 bases and J by 6 bases, with 7 bases of the junction left unmatched. CDR3 nucleotide sequence: TGTGCCACCAGTGATTCGGGACAGGGTGACCGCGAGCAGTACTTC. Its protein product is CATSDSGQGDREQYF.

The V call is TRBV12-3 or TRBV12-4, the J call TRBJ2-5; TRBD1 agrees at 7 bases. The ends lost 5 bases at V and 5 bases at J; junction bases unmatched: 2. The CDR3 contains 12 residues. DNA for the CDR3: TGTGCCAGCAGTCTGGACAGGGAGACCCAGTACTTC. Its protein product is CASSLDRETQYF.

J is TRBJ1-2 and V is TRBV5-6, with 10 bases matching TRBD1. V was pared by 0 bases and J by 1 base, with 3 bases of the junction left unmatched. CDR1 and CDR2 from the germline V gene are SGHDT and YYEEEE. The CDR3 runs to 16 residues. Written as DNA, the CDR3 is TGTGCCAGCAGCTTGGGATGGACAGGGGGTAACTATGGCTACACCTTC. Its translation is CASSLGWTGGNYGYTF.

This clone was counted a single time. The V and J genes are TRBV30 and TRBJ2-7; 9 bases agree with TRBD1. The germline V gene has CDR1 GTSNPN and CDR2 SVGIG (reference sequence). CDR3 length: 14 residues. J was trimmed by 3 bases and V by 1 base; bases with no gene match: 4. The CDR3 region has the DNA TGTGCCTGGAGTGCGGGACAGGGAAGCTACGAGCAGTACTTC. Translation gives CAWSAGQGSYEQYF.

The CDR3 coding sequence is TGTGCCAGCAGTTCCGCTCCGGTTCGGGGAAATCAGCCCCAGCATTTT. The encoded protein is CASSSAPVRGNQPQHF. J is TRBJ1-5 and V is TRBV27; D gene ambiguous. Trimming removed 4 bases from V and 4 bases from J, with 17 bases in between. The germline V gene encodes CDR1 MNHEY and CDR2 SMNVEV (reference sequence). The CDR3 consists of 16 residues.

The V call is TRBV7-8, the J call TRBJ1-5; D is ambiguous. The germline V gene encodes CDR1 SGHVS and CDR2 FQNEAQ. The V end lost 1 base, the J end lost 4 bases, and 11 bases lay between the germline ends. CDR3 size: 15 residues. CDR3 loop: CASSLVGHSNQPQHF. The CDR3, as DNA: TGTGCCAGCAGCTTAGTTGGGCATTCAAATCAGCCCCAGCATTTT.

The chain recombines TRBV19 with TRBJ1-5, with D unclear. With 1 base removed from V and 1 base from J, the gap between germline ends came to 8 bases. The CDR3 length is 15 residues. Germline lookup yields CDR1 LNHDA and CDR2 SQIVND (reference sequence). CDR3 amino acids: CASSIGAGSNQPQHF. The DNA of the CDR3 is TGTGCCAGTAGTATAGGGGCAGGAAGCAATCAGCCCCAGCATTTT.

The V call is TRBV4-1, the J call TRBJ1-1; D call uncertain. CDR3 length: 13 amino acids. The germline V gene encodes CDR1 MGHRA and CDR2 YSYEKL. V gave up 2 bases and J gave up 8 bases, with 12 bases separating them. The CDR3 DNA sequence: TGCGCCAGCAGCCAAACAGAGAACGACGAAGCTTTCTTT. Translation: CASSQTENDEAFF.

The J gene is TRBJ2-7, the V gene TRBV5-1, with D maybe TRBD2 (6 bases). V was cut by 4 bases and J by 4 bases, with 18 bases left in between. This CDR3 comprises 15 residues. The germline gives CDR1 SGHRS, CDR2 YFSETQ. CDR3 sequence: CASSDLADLAYEQYF. The CDR3 DNA reads as TGCGCCAGCAGCGATCTTGCAGATCTAGCGTACGAGCAGTACTTC.

The J gene is TRBJ1-6, the V gene TRBV5-1; D gene unclear. V was pared by 4 bases and J by 5 bases, with 10 bases between. Germline values: CDR1 SGHRS, CDR2 YFSETQ. This CDR3 is 14 amino acids long. CDR3 sequence (DNA): TGCGCCAGCAGCCCGGGTACCAATAATTCACCCCTCCACTTT. Encoded protein: CASSPGTNNSPLHF.

The chain carries TRBV5-1 and TRBJ2-7; TRBD2 matches 12 bases. Per the germline V gene, CDR1 is SGHRS and CDR2 is YFSETQ. The CDR3 extends over 18 amino acids. J gave up 0 bases and V 4 bases, and 11 bases lay outside the gene matches. DNA for the CDR3: TGCGCCAGCAGCGCTACGACTAGCGGGGGACTTTTCTCCTACGAGCAGTACTTC. Protein: CASSATTSGGLFSYEQYF. The variable domain in full, with the rest retrieved from reference TRBV5-1 and TRBJ2-7, is KAGVTQTPRYLIKTRGQQVTLSCSPISGHRSVSWYQQTPGQGLQFLFEYFSETQRNKGNFPGRFSGRQFSNSRSEMNVSTLELGDSALYLCASSATTSGGLFSYEQYFGPGTRLTVT.

V usage is TRBV7-9 and J usage is TRBJ2-3; D gene ambiguous. V was clipped by 3 bases and J by 2 bases, with 15 bases between them. CDR3 length: 16 amino acids. CDR1 and CDR2 from the germline V gene are SEHNR and FQNEAQ (reference sequence). CDR3 residues: CASSFPLEPPTDTQYF. In DNA, the CDR3 is TGTGCCAGCAGCTTCCCTCTAGAACCGCCCACAGATACGCAGTATTTT.

The CDR3 reads CAIAAGYEQYF. The CDR3 DNA reads as TGTGCCATCGCTGCCGGCTACGAGCAGTACTTC. This chain joins TRBV10-3 and TRBJ2-7; no reliable D call. The CDR3 has 11 residues. V lost 8 bases to trimming and J lost 3 bases, with 8 bases between them. Germline V gene data show CDR1 as ENHRY and CDR2 as SYGVKD.

The rearrangement links TRBV19 to TRBJ1-2; D may be TRBD1 (6 bases). Germline lookup yields CDR1 LNHDA and CDR2 SQIVND (reference sequence). This CDR3 contains 14 residues. Trimming removed 6 bases from V and 1 base from J, with 12 bases in between. Here the CDR3 DNA reads TGTGCCAGTAGCCCTCCGGACAGTAACTATGGCTACACCTTC. Translating gives CASSPPDSNYGYTF.

The chain is built from TRBV3-1 (or the pseudogene TRBV3-2) and TRBJ2-5; no definite D call. The CDR3 contains 12 residues. Trimming shortened V by 4 bases and J by 7 bases, and 10 bases separated the two germline ends. Germline values: CDR1 LGHDT, CDR2 YNNKEL (reference sequence). CDR3 in DNA: TGTGCCAGCAGCCTCCCTTTCGGGACCCAGTACTTC. Translation gives CASSLPFGTQYF.

This sequence joins TRBV15 and TRBJ1-4; 9 bases map to TRBD1. CDR1 and CDR2 (germline): LNHNV, YYDKDF (reference sequence). The CDR3 runs 18 residues. V lost 0 bases and J lost 0; bases outside the gene matches: 5. DNA for the CDR3: TGTGCCACCAGCAGAGATAGGGACAGGGATACAACTAATGAAAAACTGTTTTTT. As protein: CATSRDRDRDTTNEKLFF. The variable domain in full, with the rest retrieved from reference TRBV15 and TRBJ1-4, is DAMVIQNPRYQVTQFGKPVTLSCSQTLNHNVMYWYQQKSSQAPKLLFHYYDKDFNNEADTPDNFQSRRPNTSFCFLDIRSPGLGDTAMYLCATSRDRDRDTTNEKLFFGSGTQLSVL.

The table lists this clone with a count of one. V is TRBV7-3 and J is TRBJ2-1; 9 bases match TRBD1. V lost 1 base, J lost 4 bases, and 8 bases stayed unmatched. CDR1 and CDR2 from the germline V gene are SGHTA and FQGTGA. CDR3 length equals 17 residues. The CDR3 nucleotides are TGTGCCAGCAGCTTAAAAGGGAGGGACAGGGAATACAATGAGCAGTTCTTC. Protein product: CASSLKGRDREYNEQFF.

This rearrangement joins TRBV5-1 to TRBJ1-6; D is undetermined. Germline V gene data show CDR1 as SGHRS and CDR2 as YFSETQ. The CDR3 runs to 15 residues. Trimming removed 0 bases from V and 6 bases from J, with 10 bases in between. CDR3 coding DNA: TGCGCCAGCAGCTTGGCCACAGCTATTAATTCACCCCTCCACTTT. Amino acids: CASSLATAINSPLHF.

The genes are TRBV19 and TRBJ2-1; 8 bases align to TRBD1. Germline CDR1 LNHDA, CDR2 SQIVND (reference sequence). This CDR3 has 13 amino acids. The junction had 7 bases not matched to a gene; V was cut back by 6 bases and J by 9 bases. Here the CDR3 DNA reads TGTGCCAGTAGGGGGTTCACAGGGGGTGAGCAGTTCTTC. It yields the protein CASRGFTGGEQFF.

CDR3 in amino acids: CASIWGEMNTEAFF. The DNA of the CDR3 is TGTGCCAGCATCTGGGGGGAGATGAACACTGAAGCTTTCTTT. The chain carries TRBV5-5 and TRBJ1-1, with D possibly TRBD1 on 5 matching bases. This CDR3 spans 14 amino acids. The germline V gene encodes CDR1 SGHKS and CDR2 YYEKEE (reference sequence). The V and J ends lost 6 bases and 0 bases respectively, with 12 bases between them. Together with reference TRBV5-5 and TRBJ1-1, the CDR3 gives the full variable domain: DAGVTQSPTHLIKTRGQQVTLRCSPISGHKSVSWYQQVLGQGPQFIFQYYEKEERGRGNFPDRFSARQFPNYSSELNVNALLLGDSALYLCASIWGEMNTEAFFGQGTRLTVV.